This record covers a single TCR beta chain. Within the sample, other DNA sequences also encode this same CDR3. The sequencing template was cDNA reverse transcribed from extracted RNA. Assay: immunoSEQ multiplex PCR; the TCRdb copy retains only in-frame clones and omits some. The sample yields roughly 150,000 clones, roughly 60% seen once. The authors sorted CD4+ and CD8+ T cells from PBMCs. The data belong to a study of CD8+ T cells in alopecia areata. Sequenced material: CD4+ T cells sorted from blood. The source is a human donor in good health.

DNA for the CDR3: TGCAGCGTAGGGACGGGGTACAATGAGCAGTTCTTC. Translated: CSVGTGYNEQFF. The gene calls are TRBV29-1 and TRBJ2-1, with D tentatively TRBD1 or TRBD2 (5 bases each). The CDR3 is 12 residues long. The V and J ends lost 6 bases and 4 bases respectively, with 10 bases between them. CDR1 is SQVTM and CDR2 is ANQGSEA in the germline V gene.